This T cell receptor beta chain was observed in a study of control samples from healthy donors and cancer patients. The germline CDR1 and CDR2 sequences are SGHVS and FNYEAQ. This CDR3 has 17 residues. The V and J ends lost 3 bases and 0 bases, in that order; junction bases with no gene match: 8. Sequencing used immunoSEQ multiplex PCR; TCRdb keeps in-frame clones, though not all of them. Of 35,000 to 55,000 clones in the sample, 80% to 95% are singletons; the top ten hold over 20%. The sample taken for sequencing was PBMCs. This sequence was found in a woman in her thirties or forties with head and neck cancer. The V call is TRBV7-6, the J call TRBJ1-2; 9 nucleotides line up with TRBD1. This chain's CDR3 is CASSLGTGSPSNYGYTF. CDR3 sequence (DNA): TGTGCCAGCAGCTTGGGGACAGGGTCCCCATCTAACTATGGCTACACCTTC.